This TCR beta chain emerged from a study of response to subunit inactivated influenza vaccine. Study findings and constraints: Each seasonal influenza vaccination, the authors suggested, recruits few new T cells.

Remarks on this clonotype: Its target is not known.

V dropped 3 bases and J dropped 14; count of bases not matched to a gene: 5. The CDR3 runs to 12 residues. TCRdb recomputed calls from the RT-PCR reads with MiXCR, one row per CDR3 protein. The table records about 650,000 distinct CDR3 sequences, around 13% of them present only once. The chain links TRBV12-3 or TRBV12-4 to TRBJ2-3; 10 nucleotides match TRBD2. This specimen consisted of PBMCs from blood, obtained 14 to 15 days before vaccination. The source of this sequence is a man aged 45 to 65 who received an inactivated influenza vaccine. The CDR3 DNA reads as TGTGCCAGCAGTTTCGGTAGCGGGAGGTTGTATTTT. The encoded protein is CASSFGSGRLYF.